This record looks at one T cell receptor (beta chain) sequence and its context. These data originate in a study of blood T cell repertoires in COVID-19. About the research overall: The cDNA or gDNA used as material had been derived from T cells, B-cell-depleted T cells, or PBMCs.

V shed 5 bases and J 2 bases; nucleotides not matched to a gene: 2. Germline CDR1 reads SNHLY; CDR2 reads FYNNEI. This CDR3 contains 14 residues. Only in-frame clones appear in the TCRdb table, and some are missing; sequencing was by immunoSEQ multiplex PCR. The repertoire holds approximately 130,000 clones, with roughly nine tenths as singletons. This receptor was obtained from a man aged 70 or older with active or convalescent COVID-19. The chain combines TRBV2 with TRBJ1-5; the match to TRBD1 covers 8 bases. Material for sequencing was peripheral blood. This CDR3 reads CASSSGGGNQPQHF. In nucleotides, the CDR3 is TGTGCCAGCAGTTCAGGGGGCGGCAATCAGCCCCAGCATTTT. Full variable domain (missing parts from reference TRBV2 and TRBJ1-5): EPEVTQTPSHQVTQMGQEVILRCVPISNHLYFYWYRQILGQKVEFLVSFYNNEISEKSEIFDDQFSVERPDGSNFTLKIRSTKLEDSAMYFCASSSGGGNQPQHFGDGTRLSIL.